This T cell receptor beta chain derives from a study of blood T cell repertoires in COVID-19. About the study: Samples representing acute and convalescent COVID-19 were sourced from the United States, Italy and Spain.

Per the authors' pipeline: Reference gene primer amplification gave estimated nucleated cell counts. Some clones are missing from TCRdb's copy, which holds only in-frame ones; the method was immunoSEQ multiplex PCR. Clone size and V and J calls were adopted from that table, with D and trimming inferred from the DNA. The table shows 15,000 to 20,000 clones, with about 79% occurring only once. This clone appeared a single time. Germline V gene lookup returns CDR1 SGHAT and CDR2 FQDESV (reference sequence). Trimming pared 6 bases from V and 1 base from J, leaving 6 bases between. CDR3 length equals 13 residues.

This clonotype was obtained from a human donor in a cohort sampled during active COVID-19. Material for sequencing was peripheral blood. The rearrangement links TRBV11-1 to TRBJ2-2; D gene uncertain. CDR3 in amino acids: CASSVGNTGELFF. The CDR3 nucleotides read TGTGCCAGCAGTGTCGGGAACACCGGGGAGCTGTTTTTT.